One and the same sample provided the 5 T cell receptor beta chains below, sequenced in a study of T cell clusters in autoimmune cytopenias. Multiplex touch-down PCR amplified TRB using TRB-A and TRB-B pools in one tube. TCRdb re-called the multiplex PCR reads and shows each CDR3 protein once, DNA omitted. There are some 7,000 distinct CDR3 sequences in the sample, with less than 30% held by the top ten. TRB amplification used around 0.25 ug of peripheral blood genomic DNA. Sequenced: peripheral blood. The receptors here all came from a human donor with an autoimmune cytopenia or autoimmune hepatitis (not recorded which).

The rearrangement links TRBV18 to TRBJ2-5; TCRdb's D call of TRBD2 is untestable without DNA. The CDR3 extends over 15 amino acids. CDR1 and CDR2 (germline): KGHSH, LQKENI. The CDR3 is CASSPPVSPGETQYF.

The chain couples TRBV27 to TRBJ1-1; TCRdb names TRBD1, which stays unverified in the absence of DNA. The germline CDR1 and CDR2 sequences are MNHEY and SMNVEV (reference sequence). The CDR3 consists of 15 residues. CDR3 residues: CASSYSGPDRGGAFF.

The chain combines TRBV6-5 with TRBJ1-4; with no DNA, the TCRdb D assignment of TRBD1 cannot be verified. Germline V CDR1 and CDR2: MNHEY, SVGAGI. The CDR3 is 15 residues long. The CDR3 is CASSVNQDRPEKLFF.

This sequence joins TRBV5-6 and TRBJ2-3. The V gene's germline CDR1 is SGHDT and CDR2 YYEEEE. This CDR3 is built from 13 residues. The CDR3 loop reads CASSLAGADTQYF.

This chain links TRBV15 with TRBJ2-5. Germline V gene lookup returns CDR1 LNHNV and CDR2 YYDKDF (reference sequence). The CDR3 covers 18 residues. CDR3 loop: CATSRPDGDLGRRETQYF.